One sample yielded the 25 T cell receptor beta chains listed below, sequenced in a study of cytomegalovirus exposure and HLA in healthy donors. Use of 60 Vbeta and 13 Jbeta primers characterized the PCR. Some clones are missing from TCRdb's copy, which holds only in-frame ones; the method was immunoSEQ multiplex PCR. The table records some 150,000 clones, approximately 88% of them present only once. The specimen sequenced was PBMCs. The source of these receptors is a woman aged 18-29 years in good health and CMV-seronegative.

The rearrangement links TRBV5-1 to TRBJ2-5; D perhaps matches TRBD2 (5 bases). This CDR3 spans 12 amino acids. In germline, CDR1 is SGHRS, CDR2 YFSETQ. V was trimmed by 5 bases and J by 5 bases, leaving 10 bases between them. This CDR3 is CASRISGETQYF. The CDR3 DNA reads as TGCGCCAGCAGGATCTCGGGGGAGACCCAGTACTTC.

CDR3 amino acids: CASSLNRLLYEQYF. The DNA of the CDR3 is TGTGCCAGCAGTTTAAACAGACTACTCTACGAGCAGTACTTC. The V call is TRBV27, the J call TRBJ2-5, with D possibly TRBD2 on 5 matching bases. The end of the DNA is better explained by TRBJ2-7, so the J call may be wrong. This CDR3 spans 14 amino acids. CDR1 MNHEY and CDR2 SMNVEV come from the germline V gene (reference sequence).

This sequence joins TRBV6-5 and TRBJ1-1; TRBD1 might be the D (5 bases). Germline CDR1 is MNHEY and CDR2 is SVGAGI. This CDR3 is built from 12 residues. Between the trimmed V and J ends, which lost 8 bases and 6 bases, there was a span of 13 bases. This chain's CDR3 is CASRQGSPEAFF. DNA for the CDR3: TGTGCCAGCCGGCAGGGTTCCCCTGAAGCTTTCTTT.

This chain uses TRBV10-3 with TRBJ1-2; 9 bases match TRBD1. This CDR3 spans 15 amino acids. Germline loops: CDR1 ENHRY, CDR2 SYGVKD. The V and J ends lost 3 bases and 4 bases, in that order; junction bases with no gene match: 6. CDR3 loop: CAISDRPGQGYGYTF. The CDR3 DNA sequence: TGTGCCATCAGTGATCGCCCGGGACAGGGCTATGGCTACACCTTC.

The chain carries TRBV28 and TRBJ1-1, with D hard to call. V was cut by 3 bases and J by 3 bases, with 8 bases left in between. Per the germline V gene, CDR1 is MDHEN and CDR2 is SYDVKM. This CDR3 is built from 13 residues. The CDR3 DNA reads as TGTGCCAGCAGTTTGCCGGGAGACACTGAAGCTTTCTTT. This sequence encodes CASSLPGDTEAFF.

V and J are TRBV30 and TRBJ1-5; D unresolved. Trimming left V 3 bases short and J 2 bases short, with 14 bases between. CDR1 is GTSNPN and CDR2 is SVGIG in the germline V gene (reference sequence). CDR3 length: 15 residues. The DNA of the CDR3 is TGTGCCTGGAGGGCGGGCGGTTTTGGCAATCAGCCCCAGCATTTT. It yields the protein CAWRAGGFGNQPQHF.

The chain employs TRBV30 and TRBJ1-1; the D is unclear. Germline loops: CDR1 GTSNPN, CDR2 SVGIG (reference sequence). The CDR3 loop spans 15 amino acids. The V end was cut by 1 base, the J end by 2 bases, with 14 bases between. The CDR3 region is CAWSEGVGENTEAFF. CDR3 DNA sequence: TGTGCCTGGAGTGAGGGCGTCGGGGAAAACACTGAAGCTTTCTTT. The full variable domain, with the rest looked up from reference TRBV30 and TRBJ1-1, is SQTIHQWPATLVQPVGSPLSLECTVEGTSNPNLYWYRQAAGRGLQLLFYSVGIGQISSEVPQNLSASRPQDRQFILSSKKLLLSDSGFYLCAWSEGVGENTEAFFGQGTRLTVV.

V is TRBV28 and J is TRBJ2-7; the match to TRBD1 covers 10 bases. From germline, CDR1 is MDHEN and CDR2 SYDVKM. The CDR3 contains 14 residues. The V segment lost 6 bases and the J segment 6 bases; nucleotides outside the gene matches: 8. The DNA of the CDR3 is TGTGCCAGCAGCTTCGGTGACAGGGGGCGCGAGCAGTACTTC. It codes for CASSFGDRGREQYF.

The chain carries TRBV5-1 and TRBJ1-1; D is possibly TRBD1 (6 bases). The CDR3 contains 16 residues. V lost 0 bases and J lost 0, with 12 bases in between. The germline V gene encodes CDR1 SGHRS and CDR2 YFSETQ. The CDR3 spells CASSLELGQMNTEAFF. In DNA form, the CDR3 reads TGCGCCAGCAGCTTGGAGTTAGGACAGATGAACACTGAAGCTTTCTTT.

This chain joins TRBV7-9 and TRBJ1-4, with D tentatively TRBD1 (6 bases). V lost 5 bases, J lost 3 bases, and 16 bases lay in between. This CDR3 contains 16 residues. Germline values: CDR1 SEHNR, CDR2 FQNEAQ (reference sequence). The CDR3 region is CASSATRGRSNEKLFF. For the CDR3, the DNA is TGTGCCAGCAGCGCGACCAGGGGAAGGTCTAATGAAAAACTGTTTTTT.

This clone showed up just a few times. The rearrangement joins TRBV6-5 to TRBJ2-1; 9 bases line up with TRBD1. Trimming cost V 4 bases and J 7 bases; bases outside gene matches: 8. The CDR3 has 15 residues. CDR1 MNHEY and CDR2 SVGAGI come from the germline V gene. CDR3 region: CASSSFGTGRNEQFF. The CDR3 DNA reads TGTGCCAGCAGTTCATTCGGGACAGGGAGGAATGAGCAGTTCTTC.

This clone has more than one count but fewer than ten. This chain links TRBV5-4 with TRBJ2-3, with 8 bases lining up with TRBD1. This CDR3 has 16 residues. The junction had 7 bases not matched to a gene; V was cut back by 0 bases and J by 4 bases. The V gene's germline CDR1 is SGHNT and CDR2 YYREEE (reference sequence). The CDR3 loop reads CASSLGQGALPDTQYF. CDR3 coding DNA: TGTGCCAGCAGCTTGGGGCAGGGGGCATTGCCAGATACGCAGTATTTT. Looking up the rest from reference TRBV5-4 and TRBJ2-3 gives the full variable domain: ETGVTQSPTHLIKTRGQQVTLRCSSQSGHNTVSWYQQALGQGPQFIFQYYREEENGRGNFPPRFSGLQFPNYSSELNVNALELDDSALYLCASSLGQGALPDTQYFGPGTRLTVL.

This chain connects TRBV5-1 to TRBJ1-1; no firm D call. From germline, CDR1 is SGHRS and CDR2 YFSETQ. CDR3 length: 13 residues. Trimming cost V 2 bases and J 6 bases, with 11 bases left between them. DNA of the CDR3: TGCGCCAGCAGCTTTGTCGGAGGACCTGAAGCTTTCTTT. Translation: CASSFVGGPEAFF.

This chain connects TRBV5-1 to TRBJ2-5; D uncertain. The CDR3 spans 14 residues. The V end lost 2 bases, the J end lost 3 bases, and 11 bases lay between the germline ends. Germline values: CDR1 SGHRS, CDR2 YFSETQ. The CDR3 protein is CASSLAGAEETQYF. The CDR3 DNA is TGCGCCAGCAGCTTAGCCGGAGCAGAAGAGACCCAGTACTTC.

In its sample, this clone was seen once. The J gene is TRBJ2-5, the V gene TRBV11-3; 8 nucleotides align to TRBD1. The CDR3 is 16 amino acids. V dropped 4 bases and J dropped 5; count of bases not matched to a gene: 12. CDR1 is SGHNT, CDR2 YENEEA, per germline. The chain's CDR3 is CASSYRQGASWETQYF. In DNA, the CDR3 is TGTGCCAGCAGCTACCGTCAGGGGGCAAGTTGGGAGACCCAGTACTTC.

The V and J genes are TRBV11-2 and TRBJ2-2; D not certain. Germline V CDR1 and CDR2: SGHAT, FQNNGV. CDR3 size: 14 residues. V was trimmed by 4 bases and J by 5 bases, leaving 11 bases between them. The CDR3: CASSSTLMTGELFF. CDR3 in DNA: TGTGCCAGCAGCTCGACTCTTATGACCGGGGAGCTGTTTTTT.

This clone was counted a few times. J is TRBJ2-3 and V is TRBV27; D possibly corresponds to TRBD2 (6 bases). The CDR3 consists of 15 residues. Germline lookup yields CDR1 MNHEY and CDR2 SMNVEV (reference sequence). The germline V and J ends were trimmed by 0 bases and 6 bases, with 13 bases remaining between them. The CDR3 coding sequence is TGTGCCAGCAGTTTATCGGGACTCGGAAGGGATACGCAGTATTTT. This encodes CASSLSGLGRDTQYF.

V usage is TRBV5-4 and J usage is TRBJ2-5; 7 positions agree with TRBD1. This CDR3 comprises 14 residues. The V segment lost 2 bases and the J segment 1 base; nucleotides outside the gene matches: 2. Germline V CDR1 and CDR2: SGHNT, YYREEE (reference sequence). This chain's CDR3 is CASSFRDSQETQYF. The DNA of the CDR3 is TGTGCCAGCAGCTTCCGGGACAGCCAAGAGACCCAGTACTTC.

The chain recombines TRBV10-2 with TRBJ1-1, with TRBD1 as a possible D gene (5 bases). Germline loops: CDR1 WSHSY, CDR2 SAAADI. Trimming shortened V by 0 bases and J by 6 bases, and 20 bases separated the two germline ends. There are 17 residues in the CDR3. DNA of the CDR3: TGCGCCAGCAGTGAGTCAAGTGGACTAGGGGATAGCGCTGAAGCTTTCTTT. It specifies CASSESSGLGDSAEAFF.

This chain connects TRBV29-1 to TRBJ1-1; 7 nucleotides line up with TRBD1. This CDR3 has 13 residues. The V gene end was trimmed by 6 bases and the J gene end by 5 bases; junction bases not matched to a gene: 9. The germline gives CDR1 SQVTM, CDR2 ANQGSEA. The CDR3 region is CSVARQGRTEAFF. In DNA form, the CDR3 reads TGCAGCGTGGCCAGACAGGGTAGGACTGAAGCTTTCTTT.

Worth noting for this clone: Its ends do not fully match the called genes, so a read error is possible. The V gene is TRBV7-9, the J gene TRBJ2-2; 8 positions agree with TRBD1. The CDR3 has 15 amino acids. Germline values: CDR1 SEHNR, CDR2 FQNEAQ (reference sequence). The CDR3 here is CASSLQGANTGELFF. The CDR3 DNA is TGTGCCAGCAGCCTCCAGGGGGCGAATACCGGGGAGCTGTTTTTT.

The chain employs TRBV5-1 and TRBJ1-2; TRBD1 aligns across 8 bases. CDR1 is SGHRS and CDR2 is YFSETQ in the germline V gene. J was trimmed by 8 bases and V by 1 base; bases with no gene match: 10. The CDR3 runs to 15 residues. In nucleotides, the CDR3 is TGCGCCAGCAGCTTGAGTCCCGCAGGGGGCCGAGGCTACACCTTC. This encodes CASSLSPAGGRGYTF.

This chain joins TRBV11-3 and TRBJ2-5, with D possibly matching TRBD2 (6 bases). The CDR3 runs 15 residues. Deletions cut 5 bases from V and 5 bases from J, with 18 bases between. Germline V CDR1 and CDR2: SGHNT, YENEEA. As DNA, the CDR3 is TGTGCCAGCAGCCCGGCGGGATTCAGGACGGAGACCCAGTACTTC. It specifies CASSPAGFRTETQYF.

This clone was recorded a few times. V is TRBV15 and J is TRBJ1-6, with 11 nucleotides matching TRBD1. There are 15 residues in the CDR3. The germline gives CDR1 LNHNV, CDR2 YYDKDF (reference sequence). Trimming at V came to 2 bases and at J to 12 bases, leaving 6 bases not matched to a gene. CDR3 coding DNA: TGTGCCACCAGCAGAAGGACAGGGGGCGGAGGACCCCTCCACTTT. This translates into CATSRRTGGGGPLHF.

The chain couples TRBV6-4 to TRBJ2-5; D gene uncertain. The CDR3 length is 13 residues. Trimming left V 0 bases short and J 7 bases short, with 9 bases between. Germline V gives CDR1 MRHNA, CDR2 SNTAGT. CDR3 nucleotides: TGTGCCAGCAGTGACTCTAGATTTGGGACCCAGTACTTC. Its protein is CASSDSRFGTQYF.